These 29 T cell receptor beta chains share one sample of origin, sequenced in a study of blood T cells in healthy people across ages. Next came a second PCR, run for roughly 6 to 11 cycles, which used a sample-barcoded 5' primer along with a J-beta primer mix. MiXCR, applied by TCRdb to the 5' RACE reads, yields one record per CDR3 protein. The sample includes 750,000 to 950,000 distinct CDR3 sequences, around 29% of them seen just once. These sequences were also reported in another study, on T cells of mothers and their children.

The sample taken for sequencing was blood. Source of these receptors: a woman between 35 and 50 years old in good health.

This clonotype was counted ten times or more. This chain links TRBV20-1 with TRBJ2-5, with D tentatively TRBD2 (7 bases). The CDR3 length is 17 residues. Trimming left V 0 bases short and J 3 bases short, with 20 bases between. Germline V gene lookup returns CDR1 DFQATT and CDR2 SNEGSKA (reference sequence). The CDR3 coding sequence is TGCAGTGCTAGAGAGGGGGCCGGGGGGCCGGATAAAGAGACCCAGTACTTC. This translates into CSAREGAGGPDKETQYF.

DNA of the CDR3: TGTGCCAGCAGAAGGGGGATAAAGGGAGAGAAGGTTGAAGCTTTCTTT. It encodes CASRRGIKGEKVEAFF. The chain recombines TRBV13 with TRBJ1-1; a weak D match, TRBD1 (6 bases). Germline values: CDR1 PRHDT, CDR2 FYEKMQ (reference sequence). This CDR3 spans 16 amino acids. The V and J ends lost 6 bases and 7 bases respectively, with 24 bases between them.

This sequence joins TRBV18 and TRBJ2-1; 11 positions agree with TRBD1. CDR1 and CDR2 from the germline V gene are KGHSH and LQKENI. V dropped 2 bases and J dropped 4; count of bases not matched to a gene: 4. The CDR3 contains 16 residues. CDR3 sequence reads: CASSPRGTGGYNEQFF. CDR3 nucleotides: TGTGCCAGCTCACCAAGGGGGACAGGGGGATACAATGAGCAGTTCTTC.

This clonotype was counted a few times. V and J are TRBV13 and TRBJ2-1; possible D gene TRBD2, 7 bases. Trimming removed 2 bases at V and 6 bases at J, with 14 bases between. Per the germline V gene, CDR1 is PRHDT and CDR2 is FYEKMQ (reference sequence). The CDR3 is made up of 15 amino acids. The CDR3 sequence: CASSLSGGQGNEQFF. Here the CDR3 DNA reads TGTGCCAGCAGCTTATCCGGGGGGCAGGGCAATGAGCAGTTCTTC. The variable domain in full, completed from reference TRBV13 and TRBJ2-1, reads AAGVIQSPRHLIKEKRETATLKCYPIPRHDTVYWYQQGPGQDPQFLISFYEKMQSDKGSIPDRFSAQQFSDYHSELNMSSLELGDSALYFCASSLSGGQGNEQFFGPGTRLTVL.

This clonotype was counted a few times. This rearrangement joins TRBV20-1 to TRBJ2-5; D gene uncertain. Germline V gene sequence: CDR1 DFQATT, CDR2 SNEGSKA (reference sequence). The CDR3 spans 15 residues. The V end lost 5 bases, the J end lost 5 bases, and 21 bases lay between the germline ends. The CDR3 sequence: CSAYNSLGLGETQYF. CDR3 DNA sequence: TGCAGTGCTTACAACAGTTTGGGCCTGGGGGAGACCCAGTACTTC.

This chain links TRBV29-1 with TRBJ2-7; TRBD2 is a possible D gene (5 bases). The CDR3 is 12 residues long. V was clipped by 0 bases and J by 12 bases, with 15 bases between them. Germline V gene data show CDR1 as SQVTM and CDR2 as ANQGSEA. The CDR3 region has the DNA TGCAGCGTTGAAGATCGGGGTTTCGGGCGGTACTTC. Its protein product is CSVEDRGFGRYF.

In this sample, this clonotype turned up a few times. The CDR3, as DNA: TGTGCCAGCAGTGAAGCGTCGGACACTGAAGCTTTCTTT. This gives the protein CASSEASDTEAFF. The chain has TRBV6-1 and TRBJ1-1, with D unclear. CDR3 length: 13 residues. Between the trimmed V and J ends, which lost 0 bases and 3 bases, there was a span of 5 bases. Per the germline V gene, CDR1 is MNHNS and CDR2 is SASEGT.

This clonotype has a count of ten or more. The CDR3 reads CSAKTGGGGYTF. The CDR3 DNA is TGCAGTGCTAAGACAGGGGGAGGTGGCTACACCTTC. This chain links TRBV20-1 with TRBJ1-2; the match to TRBD1 covers 9 bases. The trim removed 4 bases at V and 7 bases at J, leaving 4 bases unmatched. The germline V gene encodes CDR1 DFQATT and CDR2 SNEGSKA (reference sequence). This CDR3 is built from 12 residues.

Remarks on this clonotype: A much larger clone differs from this one at a single base, so this may be a read error. The chain links TRBV5-5 to TRBJ2-5; D unresolved. CDR1 is SGHKS, CDR2 YYEKEE, per germline (reference sequence). The CDR3 has 13 residues. The CDR3 sequence is CVSSLTSKETQYF. DNA for the CDR3: TGTGTCAGCAGCTTAACTTCTAAAGAGACCCAGTACTTC.

The rearrangement joins TRBV28 to TRBJ1-1; possibly TRBD1 for D (6 bases). Trimming shortened V by 8 bases and J by 5 bases, and 21 bases separated the two germline ends. This CDR3 comprises 15 residues. Per the germline V gene, CDR1 is MDHEN and CDR2 is SYDVKM. CDR3 DNA sequence: TGTGCCAGCCGCGGACAGTCGGAGGGGAGGACTGAAGCTTTCTTT. Its protein is CASRGQSEGRTEAFF.

At least ten counts were recorded for this clonotype. This chain connects TRBV29-1 to TRBJ2-7; the match to TRBD1 covers 8 bases. After removal of 7 bases from V and 5 bases from J, the junction contained 13 bases not matched to a gene. The V gene's germline CDR1 is SQVTM and CDR2 ANQGSEA. The CDR3 runs 14 residues. The CDR3 loop is CSATGQGEFHEQYF. In DNA form, the CDR3 reads TGCAGCGCCACCGGACAGGGTGAGTTCCACGAGCAGTACTTC.

This sequence joins TRBV5-1 and TRBJ1-4; D perhaps matches TRBD1 (5 bases). Trimming took 0 bases from V and 5 from J, leaving 11 bases between them. Germline V CDR1 and CDR2: SGHRS, YFSETQ. CDR3 size: 15 residues. CDR3 in amino acids: CASSLEGLRNEKLFF. The CDR3, as DNA: TGCGCCAGCAGCTTGGAGGGACTGCGGAATGAAAAACTGTTTTTT.

This rearrangement joins TRBV7-2 to TRBJ2-3; D is undetermined. Germline assignment: CDR1 SGHTA and CDR2 FQGNSA. The CDR3 spans 14 residues. Trimming pared 1 base from V and 5 bases from J, leaving 10 bases between. The CDR3 loop is CASSLVPPGDTQYF. The CDR3 DNA sequence: TGTGCCAGCAGCTTAGTTCCCCCAGGAGATACGCAGTATTTT.

Concerning this clonotype itself: A much more abundant neighbour one base away suggests this may be a read error. CDR3 nucleotides: TGTGCCAGCAGTCCCGCCCGTGCGAGTGCAGATACGCAGTATTTT. This encodes CASSPARASADTQYF. The V call is TRBV12-3 or TRBV12-4, the J call TRBJ2-3; the D is unclear. CDR3 length: 15 amino acids. Trimming stripped 5 bases from V and 4 bases from J, with 16 bases between.

This clonotype was observed many times. The chain combines TRBV12-3 or TRBV12-4 with TRBJ1-2, with 11 positions matching TRBD1. This CDR3 is 13 amino acids long. V lost 3 bases, J lost 10 bases, and 4 bases stayed unmatched. This CDR3 reads CASSLDRGLIYTF. The CDR3 nucleotides read TGTGCCAGCAGTTTGGACAGGGGGCTAATCTACACCTTC.

Regarding this clonotype: This clone may be a read error of a much larger clone one base away. The genes are TRBV6-6 and TRBJ2-7; 7 bases are a match to TRBD1. Looked up from germline, CDR1 is MNHNY and CDR2 is SVGAGI (reference sequence). CDR3 size: 15 residues. The CDR3 coding sequence is TGTGCCAGCAGTACGAGGACAGGCGAATCAGGCGAGCAGTGCTTC. Protein sequence: CASSTRTGESGEQCF.

The table lists this clonotype with a count of one. The chain couples TRBV12-3 or TRBV12-4 to TRBJ2-7; D possibly corresponds to TRBD2 (7 bases). CDR3 size: 13 residues. The V end lost 3 bases, the J end lost 6 bases, and 12 bases lay between the germline ends. CDR3 in DNA: TGTGCCAGCAGTTTGGGGGGGGCCTCCGAGCAGTACTTC. Amino acids: CASSLGGASEQYF.

This clonotype was counted only a few times. This chain links TRBV7-9 with TRBJ2-4; possible D gene TRBD1, 6 bases. The V and J ends lost 5 bases and 0 bases respectively, with 17 bases between them. Germline V gives CDR1 SEHNR, CDR2 FQNEAQ (reference sequence). This CDR3 is built from 17 residues. The CDR3 nucleotides read TGTGCCAGCAGCCCTGACAGGAGCCAACTAGCCAAAAACATTCAGTACTTC. Encoded protein: CASSPDRSQLAKNIQYF.

This clonotype has a handful of counts. The CDR3, as DNA: TGTGCCAGCAGCTTAGGGACAGGGGTCACTGAAGCTTTCTTT. As protein: CASSLGTGVTEAFF. This chain connects TRBV7-3 to TRBJ1-1, with 10 bases matching TRBD1. CDR1 and CDR2 (germline): SGHTA, FQGTGA. V shed 2 bases and J 4 bases; nucleotides not matched to a gene: 1. The CDR3 length is 14 residues.

The V gene is TRBV20-1, the J gene TRBJ2-5; D might be TRBD2 (5 bases). The CDR3 length is 15 residues. Germline assignment: CDR1 DFQATT and CDR2 SNEGSKA (reference sequence). V lost 5 bases and J lost 11, with 27 bases in between. The CDR3 region has the DNA TGCAGTGCTCAGAGTGGGAGCACCTCCTACAATGAGCAGTACTTC. Translating gives CSAQSGSTSYNEQYF.

A note on this clonotype: Given a much more abundant clone one base away, this may be a read error. The chain recombines TRBV29-1 with TRBJ2-1; 9 bases align to TRBD2. In germline, CDR1 is SQVTM, CDR2 ANQGSEA. The CDR3 covers 17 residues. The CDR3 loop is CSVEGYRLAVSCNEQFF. CDR3 in DNA: TGCAGCGTTGAAGGCTATAGACTAGCGGTCTCCTGCAATGAGCAGTTCTTC.

The rearrangement joins TRBV25-1 to TRBJ2-6; 10 bases agree with TRBD1. V lost 7 bases, J lost 0 bases, and 6 bases stayed unmatched. In germline, CDR1 is MGHDK, CDR2 SYGVNS. The CDR3 contains 17 residues. CDR3 protein: CASIGTGDHSGANVLTF. As DNA, the CDR3 is TGTGCCAGCATCGGGACAGGGGACCACTCTGGGGCCAACGTCCTGACTTTC.

As to this clonotype: Possible read error: a much larger clone is one base away. This chain links TRBV24-1 with TRBJ2-7; weak D call: TRBD1 (6 bases). The CDR3 loop spans 13 amino acids. The V gene's germline CDR1 is KGHDR and CDR2 SFDVKD. The V end lost 5 bases, the J end lost 3 bases, and 10 bases lay between the germline ends. The CDR3: CATSGRDIYEQYF. CDR3 sequence (DNA): TGTGCCACCAGTGGCCGGGACATCTACGAGCAGTACTTC.

There are a few counts of this clonotype. The chain links TRBV3-1 to TRBJ1-2; D remains ambiguous. The CDR3 covers 13 residues. Trimming took 1 base from V and 7 from J, leaving 10 bases between them. Germline-derived CDR1 and CDR2 are LGHDT and YNNKEL (reference sequence). The CDR3 DNA reads as TGTGCCAGCAGCCAAGTCCGGGCGAGTGGCTACACCTTC. It encodes CASSQVRASGYTF.

In its sample, this clonotype was seen a few times. The genes are TRBV6-5 and TRBJ1-2; tentatively, D is TRBD1 (5 bases). CDR3 length: 13 residues. V shed 2 bases and J shed 3 bases, with 7 bases lying between them. Looked up from germline, CDR1 is MNHEY and CDR2 is SVGAGI. The CDR3 nucleotides read TGTGCCAGCAGTTACATCAGGGACTATGGCTACACCTTC. Translating gives CASSYIRDYGYTF.

The chain carries TRBV13 and TRBJ2-7, with 9 bases fitting TRBD2. Trimming removed 5 bases from V and 4 bases from J; junction bases left unmatched: 9. Germline-derived CDR1 and CDR2 are PRHDT and FYEKMQ (reference sequence). This CDR3 region has 15 residues. CDR3 residues: CASSRWGGGAYEQYF. CDR3 nucleotide sequence: TGTGCCAGCAGCCGGTGGGGCGGGGGGGCTTACGAGCAGTACTTC.

The V gene is TRBV29-1, the J gene TRBJ1-1; D possibly corresponds to TRBD1 (6 bases). The CDR3 has 11 residues. The germline V gene has CDR1 SQVTM and CDR2 ANQGSEA. The V gene lost 8 bases and the J gene lost 4 bases, with 11 bases spanning the gap. The CDR3 is CSFPGVTEAFF. CDR3 nucleotide sequence: TGCAGCTTCCCAGGGGTCACTGAAGCTTTCTTT.

The CDR3 nucleotides are TGTGCCAGCAGTTTGAGTGTGGGTGCAGATATGCAATATTTT. It yields the protein CASSLSVGADMQYF. The J gene is TRBJ2-3, the V gene TRBV12-3 or TRBV12-4; D remains unclear. This CDR3 contains 14 residues. V was cut by 3 bases and J by 15 bases, with 22 bases left in between.

Turning to this clonotype: Since a much larger clone is just one base distant, this may be a read error. The DNA for the CDR3 is TGTGCCAGCAGTTATGGGGGGCTTGACGAGCAGTTCTTC. Translating it yields CASSYGGLDEQFF. The chain carries TRBV27 and TRBJ2-1; either TRBD1 or TRBD2 may supply D (6 bases each). There are 13 residues in the CDR3. Trimming took 4 bases from V and 10 from J, leaving 14 bases between them. In germline, CDR1 is MNHEY, CDR2 SMNVEV (reference sequence).